Shown below are 7 T cell receptor beta chains from a single sample sequenced in a study of T cells in Graves' hyperthyroidism and ophthalmopathy. Researchers took RNA transcripts and amplified the TCR beta CDR3 regions from them. The HTBI primer set drove a first-round RT-PCR of the TCR CDR3. MiXCR, applied by TCRdb to the multiplex PCR reads, yields one record per CDR3 protein. The repertoire holds 45,000 or so distinct CDR3 sequences, 45% to 50% seen once, with under 35% in the top ten. The sequenced sample consisted of peripheral blood or thyroid tissue (not recorded which). The receptors here all came from a woman in her fifties or sixties with Graves' hyperthyroidism.

This clonotype was seen just once. The CDR3 reads CASSSGTGLGTEAFF. CDR3 bases: TGTGCCAGCAGCTCCGGGACAGGGCTAGGGACTGAAGCTTTCTTT. J is TRBJ1-1 and V is TRBV11-3; TRBD1 aligns across 9 bases. With V trimmed by 4 bases and J by 5 bases, 8 bases remained unmatched. Germline assignment: CDR1 SGHNT and CDR2 YENEEA. The CDR3 spans 15 residues.

This clonotype was picked up many times. The V and J genes are TRBV3-1 and TRBJ2-7, with D perhaps given as TRBD1 or TRBD2 (5 bases each). The V gene's germline CDR1 is LGHDT and CDR2 YNNKEL (reference sequence). V lost 3 bases to trimming and J lost 6 bases, with 18 bases between them. There are 15 residues in the CDR3. CDR3 sequence reads: CASSHRGVGKLEQYF. The CDR3 nucleotides read TGTGCCAGCAGCCATAGGGGTGTCGGGAAGCTCGAGCAGTACTTC.

The chain employs TRBV4-2 and TRBJ2-2, with unresolved D. Germline loops: CDR1 LGHNA, CDR2 YNFKEQ. The germline V and J ends were trimmed by 1 base and 1 base, with 10 bases remaining between them. The CDR3 covers 16 residues. CDR3 sequence: CASSQGGGMNTGELFF. In nucleotides, the CDR3 is TGTGCCAGCAGCCAAGGTGGCGGCATGAACACCGGGGAGCTGTTTTTT.

This clonotype was seen only a few times. This chain uses TRBV5-1 with TRBJ1-3, with D unclear. The V end was cut by 0 bases, the J end by 4 bases, with 11 bases between. From germline, CDR1 is SGHRS and CDR2 YFSETQ. The CDR3 has 15 amino acids. The CDR3 sequence is CASSLAWTDGNTIYF. The CDR3 DNA sequence: TGCGCCAGCAGCTTGGCCTGGACTGACGGAAACACCATATATTTT. The full variable domain, its missing parts supplied by reference TRBV5-1 and TRBJ1-3, is KAGVTQTPRYLIKTRGQQVTLSCSPISGHRSVSWYQQTPGQGLQFLFEYFSETQRNKGNFPGRFSGRQFSNSRSEMNVSTLELGDSALYLCASSLAWTDGNTIYFGEGSWLTVV.

V is TRBV7-9 and J is TRBJ2-5; TRBD2 matches 11 bases. This CDR3 is built from 16 residues. Germline assignment: CDR1 SEHNR and CDR2 FQNEAQ (reference sequence). V shed 5 bases, J shed 4 bases, and the junction held 9 bases outside the gene matches. This chain's CDR3 is CASSGAGLAESETQYF. CDR3 DNA: TGTGCCAGCAGCGGGGCGGGACTAGCGGAGTCAGAGACCCAGTACTTC.

The chain combines TRBV19 with TRBJ1-6, with 7 bases lining up with TRBD1. The CDR3 length is 16 residues. CDR1 and CDR2 from the germline V gene are LNHDA and SQIVND (reference sequence). J was trimmed by 2 bases and V by 3 bases; bases with no gene match: 4. The DNA of the CDR3 is TGTGCCAGTAGTATTGGAGGGGGCACCTATAATTCACCCCTCCACTTT. Amino acids: CASSIGGGTYNSPLHF.

This clonotype has ten or more counts. J is TRBJ1-3 and V is TRBV12-3 or TRBV12-4, with D possibly matching TRBD1 (6 bases). Trimming stripped 5 bases from V and 0 bases from J, with 11 bases between. The length of the CDR3 is 15 residues. CDR3 coding DNA: TGTGCCAGCAGTGTAGGACAGCTCTCTGGAAACACCATATATTTT. It codes for CASSVGQLSGNTIYF.